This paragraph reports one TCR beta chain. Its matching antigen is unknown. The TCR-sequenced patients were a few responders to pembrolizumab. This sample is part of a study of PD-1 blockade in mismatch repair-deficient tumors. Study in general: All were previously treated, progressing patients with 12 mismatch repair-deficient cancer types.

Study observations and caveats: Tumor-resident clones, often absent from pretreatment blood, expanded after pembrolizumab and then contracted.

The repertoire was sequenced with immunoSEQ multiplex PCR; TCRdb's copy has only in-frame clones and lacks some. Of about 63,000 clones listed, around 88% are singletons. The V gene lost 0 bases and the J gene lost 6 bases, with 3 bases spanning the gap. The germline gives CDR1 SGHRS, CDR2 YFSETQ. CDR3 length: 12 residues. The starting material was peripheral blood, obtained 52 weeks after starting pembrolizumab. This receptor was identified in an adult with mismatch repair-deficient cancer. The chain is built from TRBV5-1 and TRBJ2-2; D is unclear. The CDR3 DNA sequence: TGCGCCAGCAGCTTGGGTCCCGGGGAGCTGTTTTTT. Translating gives CASSLGPGELFF.